These T cell receptor beta chains were read from a single sample in a study of post-analysis software for immune sequencing data. TCRdb processed the PCR reads anew with MiXCR; each CDR3 protein has one entry. The table lists roughly 540,000 distinct CDR3 sequences, roughly 34% of them singletons, with 4.5% to 7.5% in the top ten. Sequencing used blood. The source is a girl under 18 with multiple sclerosis. CDR3s leave out the opening cysteine and the closing phenylalanine or tryptophan.

>TRBV20-1
SASMPGAYEQY
>TRBV7-2
ASSPSQGFYEQY
>TRBV29-1
SALGGATNEKLF
>TRBV6-6
ASSYSMDRGDGYT
>TRBV11-2
ASSPQRGHYEQY
>TRBV9
ASSFSPQRGPFSYEQY
>TRBV10-3
AIMVSGGQSSYNEQF
>TRBV20-1
SAIGGANTEAF
>TRBV24-1
ATSDGGDTEAF
>TRBV5-1
ASRGEGTSVSSYNEQF
>TRBV13
ASNLGTGQVNEQF
>TRBV20-1
SARDVAGAPSGANVLT
>TRBV20-1
SADRTGRRRGYT
>TRBV6-5
TSRQTSGGYNEQF
>TRBV12-3/TRBV12-4
ASSLVIPIRAEAF
>TRBV5-6
ASSFAQVGDTQY
>TRBV7-2
ASSFGGALDTQY
>TRBV20-1
SASARGGTNNEQF
>TRBV5-1
ASSLPGDGTEAF
>TRBV11-1
ASSPEGVLYGYT
>TRBV4-1
ASSHTGATNYGYT
>TRBV5-1
ASSWGTSGGHEQY
>TRBV9
ASSPNWLATQY
>TRBV7-9
ASSLDLEGTQY
>TRBV5-6
AGSLDFSKVGGEQY
>TRBV29-1
SVIQGVQETQY
>TRBV6-5
ASSSDPQGNIQY
>TRBV6-1
ASSDLAGVHNEQF
>TRBV29-1
SVEDRGLRDTQY
>TRBV5-5
ASRFGGGARPEQF
>TRBV6-5
ASSYMGIANYGYT
>TRBV5-1
ASSLRVLTGSSYEQY
>TRBV6-5
ASSYSSGSRGTQY
>TRBV6-1
ASSDPQAPVQH
>TRBV5-5
ASSLGLNLGETQY
>TRBV2
ASSDPRQGPKNIQY
>TRBV29-1
SVDIDLTGGEAF
>TRBV2
ASGGEVNTEAF
>TRBV20-1
SVKGNYQETQY
>TRBV20-1
SAPRASTDTQY